This TCR beta chain originates from a study of memory CD4+ T cells and cytomegalovirus serostatus. Trimming removed 0 bases at V and 3 bases at J, with 5 bases between. This CDR3 has 13 amino acids. Germline V gene data show CDR1 as SGHVS and CDR2 as FQNEAQ. Details on this clone: Its antigen is unidentified.

The table came from immunoSEQ multiplex PCR; TCRdb's copy has only in-frame clones and leaves some out. The profile covers tens of thousands of clones, with over 80% appearing a single time and 0.4% taken by the ten largest. The sort gate was single viable CD3+CD4+CD8-CD45RO+ cells for memory CD4+ T cells. Points from the study as a whole: Each of approximately 73 CMV-associated TCRbeta sequences occurred in one to five individuals. A US-trained random forest predicted CMV serostatus with median AUC around 0.93.

Sequencing input: memory CD4+ T cells from blood. J is TRBJ1-2 and V is TRBV7-8; D may be TRBD1 (5 bases). The source of this sequence is an adult in good health and CMV-seronegative. The CDR3 region has the DNA TGTGCCAGCAGCTTAGCAGGGGACTATGGCTACACCTTC. Protein product: CASSLAGDYGYTF.